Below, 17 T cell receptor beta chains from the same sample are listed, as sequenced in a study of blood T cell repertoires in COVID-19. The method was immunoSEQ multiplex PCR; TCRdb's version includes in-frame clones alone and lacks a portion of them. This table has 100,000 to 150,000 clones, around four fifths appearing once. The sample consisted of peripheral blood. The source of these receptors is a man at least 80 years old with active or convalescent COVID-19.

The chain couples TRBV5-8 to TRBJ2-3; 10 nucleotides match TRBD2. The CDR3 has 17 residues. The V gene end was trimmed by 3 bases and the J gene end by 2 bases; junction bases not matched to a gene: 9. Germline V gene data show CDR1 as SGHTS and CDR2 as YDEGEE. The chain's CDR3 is CASSSLAGGQTTDTQYF. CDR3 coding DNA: TGTGCCAGCAGCTCCTTAGCGGGGGGCCAAACCACAGATACGCAGTATTTT.

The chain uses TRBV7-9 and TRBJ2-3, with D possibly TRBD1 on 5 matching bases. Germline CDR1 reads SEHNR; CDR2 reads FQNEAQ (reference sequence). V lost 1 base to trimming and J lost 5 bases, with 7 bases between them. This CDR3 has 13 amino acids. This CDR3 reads CASSLGGLDTQYF. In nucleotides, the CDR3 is TGTGCCAGCAGCTTAGGGGGCCTAGATACGCAGTATTTT.

Here the CDR3 reads CAWSDPSGQGTYEQYF. The CDR3, as DNA: TGTGCCTGGAGTGACCCCTCGGGACAGGGGACCTACGAGCAGTACTTC. This chain joins TRBV30 and TRBJ2-7; 10 nucleotides agree with TRBD1. Trimming took 1 base from V and 2 from J; bases not matched to a gene: 8. The V gene's germline CDR1 is GTSNPN and CDR2 SVGIG (reference sequence). CDR3 length: 16 residues.

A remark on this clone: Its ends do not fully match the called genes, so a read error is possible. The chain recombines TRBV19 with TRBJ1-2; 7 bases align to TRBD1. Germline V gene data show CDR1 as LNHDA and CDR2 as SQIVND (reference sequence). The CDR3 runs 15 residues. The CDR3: CASSIDRVTGYGYTF. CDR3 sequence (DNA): TGTGCCAGTAGCATAGACAGGGTTACGGGCTATGGCTACACCTTC.

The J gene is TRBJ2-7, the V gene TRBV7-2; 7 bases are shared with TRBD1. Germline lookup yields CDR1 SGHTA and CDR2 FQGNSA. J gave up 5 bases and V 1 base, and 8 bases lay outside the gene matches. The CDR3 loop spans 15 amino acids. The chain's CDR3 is CASSLVGDSLHEQYF. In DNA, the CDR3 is TGTGCCAGCAGCTTAGTTGGGGACAGTCTCCACGAGCAGTACTTC.

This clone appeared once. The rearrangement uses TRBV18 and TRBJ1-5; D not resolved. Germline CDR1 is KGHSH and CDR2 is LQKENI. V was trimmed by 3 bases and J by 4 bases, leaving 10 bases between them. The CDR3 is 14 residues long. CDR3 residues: CASSPGSGNQPQHF. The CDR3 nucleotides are TGTGCCAGCTCACCGGGCAGTGGTAATCAGCCCCAGCATTTT.

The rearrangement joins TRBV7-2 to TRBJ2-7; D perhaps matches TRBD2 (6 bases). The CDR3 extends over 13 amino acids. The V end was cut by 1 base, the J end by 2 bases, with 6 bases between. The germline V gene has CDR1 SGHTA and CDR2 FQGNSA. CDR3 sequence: CASSLGGTYEQYF. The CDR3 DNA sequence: TGTGCCAGCAGCTTAGGCGGGACCTACGAGCAGTACTTC. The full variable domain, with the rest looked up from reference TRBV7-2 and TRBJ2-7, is GAGVSQSPSNKVTEKGKDVELRCDPISGHTALYWYRQSLGQGLEFLIYFQGNSAPDKSGLPSDRFSAERTGGSVSTLTIQRTQQEDSAVYLCASSLGGTYEQYFGPGTRLTVT.

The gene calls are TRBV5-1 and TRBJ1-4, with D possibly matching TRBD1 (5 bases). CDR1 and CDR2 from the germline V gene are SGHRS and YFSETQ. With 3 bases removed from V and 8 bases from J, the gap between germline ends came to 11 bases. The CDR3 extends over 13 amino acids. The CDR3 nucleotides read TGCGCCAGCAGCTCAGGACAAAGGGAAAAACTGTTTTTT. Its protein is CASSSGQREKLFF.

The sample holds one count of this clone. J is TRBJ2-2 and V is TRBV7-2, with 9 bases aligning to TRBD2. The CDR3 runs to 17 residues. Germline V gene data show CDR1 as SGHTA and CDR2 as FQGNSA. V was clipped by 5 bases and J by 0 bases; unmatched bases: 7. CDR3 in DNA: TGTGCCAGCAGCCCCCGGAGCGGGGGGACGAACACCGGGGAGCTGTTTTTT. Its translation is CASSPRSGGTNTGELFF.

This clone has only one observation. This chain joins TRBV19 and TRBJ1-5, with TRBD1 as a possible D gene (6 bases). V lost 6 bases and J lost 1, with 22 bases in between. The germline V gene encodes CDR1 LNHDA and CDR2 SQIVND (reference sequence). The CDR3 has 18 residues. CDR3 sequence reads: CASRRSDRTQRSNQPQHF. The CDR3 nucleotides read TGTGCCAGTAGGAGATCGGACAGAACCCAGAGGAGCAATCAGCCCCAGCATTTT. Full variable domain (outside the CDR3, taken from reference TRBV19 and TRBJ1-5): DGGITQSPKYLFRKEGQNVTLSCEQNLNHDAMYWYRQDPGQGLRLIYYSQIVNDFQKGDIAEGYSVSREKKESFPLTVTSAQKNPTAFYLCASRRSDRTQRSNQPQHFGDGTRLSIL.

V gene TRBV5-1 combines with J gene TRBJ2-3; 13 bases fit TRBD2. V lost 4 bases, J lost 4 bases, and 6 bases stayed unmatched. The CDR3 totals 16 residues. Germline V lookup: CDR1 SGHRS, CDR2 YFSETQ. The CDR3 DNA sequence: TGCGCCAGCAGCCTGACTAGCGGGGGGATGTCAGATACGCAGTATTTT. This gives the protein CASSLTSGGMSDTQYF.

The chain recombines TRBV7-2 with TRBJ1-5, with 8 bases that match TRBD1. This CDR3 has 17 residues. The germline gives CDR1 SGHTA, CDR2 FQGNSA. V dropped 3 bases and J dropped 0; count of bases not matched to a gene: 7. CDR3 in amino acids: CASSFRGPSYSNQPQHF. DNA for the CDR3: TGTGCCAGCAGCTTCAGGGGGCCCTCATATAGCAATCAGCCCCAGCATTTT.

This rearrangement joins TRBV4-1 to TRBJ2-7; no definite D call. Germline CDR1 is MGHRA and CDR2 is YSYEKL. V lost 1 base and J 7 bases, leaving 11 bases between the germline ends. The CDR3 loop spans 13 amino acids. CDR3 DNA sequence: TGCGCCAGCAGCCAAGGAGGCTTCTATGAGCAGTACTTC. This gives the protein CASSQGGFYEQYF.

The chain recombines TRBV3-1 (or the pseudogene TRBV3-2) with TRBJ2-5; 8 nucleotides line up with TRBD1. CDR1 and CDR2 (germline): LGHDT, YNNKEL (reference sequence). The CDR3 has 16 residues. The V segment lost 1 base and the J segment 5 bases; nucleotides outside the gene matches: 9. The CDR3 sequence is CASSQGWTGSGETQYF. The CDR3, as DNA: TGTGCCAGCAGCCAAGGATGGACAGGGTCTGGGGAGACCCAGTACTTC.

This chain's CDR3 is CASSPGLAGEETQYF. DNA for the CDR3: TGCGCCAGCAGCCCGGGACTAGCGGGGGAAGAGACCCAGTACTTC. The J gene is TRBJ2-5, the V gene TRBV5-1, with 14 bases aligning to TRBD2. This CDR3 has 15 residues. Losses at the gene ends were 4 bases for V and 3 bases for J; bases not matched to a gene: 2. Germline assignment: CDR1 SGHRS and CDR2 YFSETQ.

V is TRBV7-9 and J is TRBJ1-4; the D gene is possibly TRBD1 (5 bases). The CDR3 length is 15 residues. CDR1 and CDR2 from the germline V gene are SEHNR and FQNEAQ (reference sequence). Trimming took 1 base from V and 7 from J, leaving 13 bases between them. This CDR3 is CASSLGGQGGEKLFF. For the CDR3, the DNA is TGTGCCAGCAGCTTAGGTGGTCAGGGCGGTGAAAAACTGTTTTTT.

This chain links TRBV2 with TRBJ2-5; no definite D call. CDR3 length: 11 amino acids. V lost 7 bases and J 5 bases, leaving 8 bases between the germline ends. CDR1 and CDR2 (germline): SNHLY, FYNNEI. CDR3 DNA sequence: TGTGCCAGCACCAGGTCTGAGACCCAGTACTTC. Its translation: CASTRSETQYF.